Given below is one TCR beta chain in context. Its antigen target is currently unknown. Base qualities are not at hand, and no much larger clone is one base apart. The sample belongs to a study of blood T cell repertoires in COVID-19 (dated by TCRdb to the early 2020s). Background on the whole study: Samples from collaborators originated in the United States, Italy and Spain and spanned both the acute and convalescent phases of COVID-19. The material from the prospective study consisted of cDNA or gDNA derived from T cells, B-cell-depleted T cells, or PBMCs. Subjects who had been exposed to COVID-19, were actively infected with it, or had recovered from it provided the deeply sampled blood TCRbeta repertoires that made up the dataset. A freely available public database, intended as a resource for researchers studying the immune response to SARS-CoV-2, is where the repertoires were released. The samples were drawn from two sources: the first 160 participants of the ongoing ImmuneRACE study, and over 1,000 subjects contributed by 6 global collaborators. Sample metadata almost always included a de-identified subject ID, COVID-19 status, age in years and sex. Where HLA class I and class II types were available, the types were taken from metadata supplied by the sample provider, not from assay-based typing.

The immunoSEQ Assay, a bias-controlled multiplex PCR, was used to amplify TCRbeta CDR3 regions from genomic DNA. The authors processed their data as follows. Nucleated cell counts per sample were estimated from amplification of reference gene primers within the assay. To quantify the absolute abundance of each unique TCRbeta CDR3 rearrangement, sequence reads were collapsed and filtered. Productive Simpson clonality was computed per sample as the square root of Simpson's diversity index over productive rearrangements. TCRdb's version of the immuneACCESS table is confined to in-frame rearrangements and falls short of the full clone set. An unresolved V gene accounts for under half of the shortfall where checked; the remainder is of unknown origin. That table furnishes V, J and clone size, whereas the DNA furnished D and trimming. In this sample the table shows about 140,000 clones, approximately 84% of which occur a single time. Jointly, the top ten make up around 8.6% of the sample.

V gives up 4 bases and J gives up 5 bases, and the segment between their germline ends measures 16 bases. The CDR1 and CDR2 encoded by the germline V gene are KGHDR and SFDVKD. The CDR3 contains 15 residues, cysteine and phenylalanine counted. Left in the record is the CDR3 DNA by itself, 45 bases read in frame from the first base. Collaborating institutions collected whole blood in K2EDTA tubes following their own protocols. For TCRbeta analysis, collaborator samples were shipped as frozen whole blood, as isolated PBMCs, or as DNA extracted from either sample type. What the study reported, not specific to this receptor: The quantity of clinical and demographic metadata differed by source and by participant and was supplied without curation.

This receptor was identified in a human donor in a cohort sampled during active COVID-19. The sequencing sample was made of peripheral blood. The chain employs TRBV24-1 and TRBJ2-5; possibly the D gene is TRBD2, per 6 matching bases. The CDR3 sequence is CATSDASDGGETQYF. The nucleotides are TGTGCCACCAGTGACGCCTCCGACGGAGGGGAGACCCAGTACTTC.